What follows describes a single T cell receptor beta chain. What it binds is not known. With 60 Vbeta and 13 Jbeta primers, the PCR was carried out. The data were produced by immunoSEQ multiplex PCR, yet TCRdb's version contains in-frame clones alone and is incomplete. The repertoire table contains around 100,000 clones. V lost 5 bases and J lost 7; bases outside the gene matches: 12. The CDR3 is made up of 15 amino acids. The germline V gene encodes CDR1 MNHEY and CDR2 SMNVEV (reference sequence). These data are taken from a study of cytomegalovirus exposure and HLA in healthy donors. Study-level findings and limits: Donor immune exposure was known only as CMV serostatus. Some TCR beta chains (roughly 150 of them) were listed as cytomegalovirus-associated. Researchers reported that a few CMV-associated chains were confirmed in vitro as CMV antigen-specific.

V gene TRBV27 combines with J gene TRBJ2-7; 9 nucleotides line up with TRBD2. This sequence was found in a woman in her thirties in good health and CMV-seronegative. The sample comprised PBMCs. The CDR3 region is CASSPLAGAGREQYF. In DNA form, the CDR3 reads TGTGCCAGCAGTCCGTTAGCGGGAGCGGGCCGGGAGCAGTACTTC.